This entry features one T cell receptor beta chain sequence. These data come from a study of technical replicates of blood from a few donors. The length of the CDR3 is 14 residues. The V gene's germline CDR1 is SGDLS and CDR2 YYNGEE. Between the trimmed V and J ends, which lost 0 bases and 3 bases, there was a span of 8 bases. Measured with immunoSEQ multiplex PCR; TCRdb has only the in-frame clones, and not every one. This sample yields about 84,000 clones, of which roughly 98% are seen a single time; approximately 0.14% belongs to the top ten. The sequencing sample was made of T cells isolated from PBMCs. The source of this sequence is a human donor in good health. The V and J genes are TRBV9 and TRBJ2-3, with unresolved D. The CDR3 spells CASSVEPTTDTQYF. The DNA for the CDR3 is TGTGCCAGCAGCGTAGAGCCCACTACAGATACGCAGTATTTT.